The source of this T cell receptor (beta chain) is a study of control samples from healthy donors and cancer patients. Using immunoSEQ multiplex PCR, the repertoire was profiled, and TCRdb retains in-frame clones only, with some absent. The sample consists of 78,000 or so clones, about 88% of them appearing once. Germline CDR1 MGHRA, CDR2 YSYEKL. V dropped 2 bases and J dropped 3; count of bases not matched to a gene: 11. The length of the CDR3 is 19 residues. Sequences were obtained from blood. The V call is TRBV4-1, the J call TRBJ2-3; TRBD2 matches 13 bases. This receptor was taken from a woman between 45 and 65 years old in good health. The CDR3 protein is CASSQILVKTSGRTDTQYF. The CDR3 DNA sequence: TGCGCCAGCAGCCAAATCCTAGTAAAGACTAGCGGGAGGACAGATACGCAGTATTTT.